The entry below gives a single T cell receptor beta chain sequence along with its context. This sample was taken from a study of shared clonotypes between healthy human individuals. TCRdb's copy holds only in-frame clones and misses some; the assay was immunoSEQ multiplex PCR. The sample holds about 980,000 clones, over 60% seen once. This CDR3 has 12 amino acids. Germline V gene data show CDR1 as SGHAT and CDR2 as FQNNGV. V lost 6 bases and J lost 3; bases outside the gene matches: 0. The TCR comes from a man in his late teens or twenties in good health. Source material: memory CD4+ T cells sorted from blood. This sample's subset: CD45RA-negative fraction. The rearrangement joins TRBV11-2 to TRBJ2-7, with TRBD1 matching over 9 bases. This chain's CDR3 is CASRGQGYEQYF. CDR3 coding DNA: TGTGCCAGCAGGGGACAGGGCTACGAGCAGTACTTC.